This T cell receptor beta chain was profiled in a study of beta chain features in type 1 diabetes. Study-level information: Age, gender and cell yields were alike across patients and healthy donors.

This clone was found a few times. Its specificity is not known. Study conclusions and caveats: PCR may have favored shorter templates equally in patients and controls. TCRB CDR3 length was moderately but significantly reduced in all four CD4+ subsets of Type 1 diabetes patients. Relative to healthy donors, patients appeared to have naive, central memory and Treg TCRB repertoires that were more similar.

TCRB transcripts that were expressed got sequenced, as all of the isolated RNA had been reverse transcribed. Here immunoSEQ multiplex PCR was the method, and the copy in TCRdb shows in-frame clones only, minus some. The sample carries around 650,000 clones, over 10% recorded once. The ends lost 4 bases at V and 8 bases at J; junction bases unmatched: 17. This CDR3 contains 20 residues. Germline V lookup: CDR1 MDHEN, CDR2 SYDVKM. Per donor, one heparinised blood draw averaged roughly 110 mL. The sequenced sample was naive CD4+ T cells from blood. This chain joins TRBV28 and TRBJ2-1; 16 bases are shared with TRBD2. The sequence came from a man between 25 and 39 years old with type 1 diabetes. The CDR3 DNA follows: TGTGCCAGCAGTTCCCCGGGACTAGCGGGGGGGCAAAGTGGTAACGATGAGCAGTTCTTC. It translates to CASSSPGLAGGQSGNDEQFF. The full variable domain, in which reference TRBV28 and TRBJ2-1 provide the parts outside the CDR3, is DVKVTQSSRYLVKRTGEKVFLECVQDMDHENMFWYRQDPGLGLRLIYFSYDVKMKEKGDIPEGYSVSREKKERFSLILESASTNQTSMYLCASSSPGLAGGQSGNDEQFFGPGTRLTVL.